These 20 T cell receptor beta chains were sequenced from one sample in a study of cytomegalovirus exposure and HLA in healthy donors. With 60 Vbeta and 13 Jbeta primers, the PCR was carried out. This table comes from immunoSEQ multiplex PCR, and its TCRdb copy is limited to in-frame clones, with some not included. The table has roughly 110,000 clones, approximately 58% seen once. The sample comprised PBMCs. Receptors were obtained from a woman under 40 in good health and CMV-seronegative.

J is TRBJ2-3 and V is TRBV4-3; 10 positions match TRBD2. The CDR3 has 16 residues. V dropped 4 bases and J dropped 9; count of bases not matched to a gene: 13. Germline lookup yields CDR1 LGHNA and CDR2 YSLEER. CDR3 loop: CASSLDASGRAATQYF. Here the CDR3 DNA reads TGCGCCAGCAGCCTAGATGCCAGCGGGAGGGCGGCGACGCAGTATTTT.

The J gene is TRBJ1-3, the V gene TRBV18, with 8 bases lining up with TRBD1. CDR3 length equals 14 residues. Trimming removed 3 bases from V and 4 bases from J; junction bases left unmatched: 2. CDR1 and CDR2 from the germline V gene are KGHSH and LQKENI. CDR3 nucleotides: TGTGCCAGCTCACCGACAGGGGACGGAAACACCATATATTTT. Protein: CASSPTGDGNTIYF.

J is TRBJ2-2 and V is TRBV2, with 8 bases identical to TRBD2. The CDR3 is 16 residues long. The germline gives CDR1 SNHLY, CDR2 FYNNEI. Trimming at V came to 4 bases and at J to 4 bases, leaving 8 bases not matched to a gene. DNA for the CDR3: TGTGCCAGCAGTGCATCAAGCGGGAGCATCACCGGGGAGCTGTTTTTT. This translates into CASSASSGSITGELFF.

The chain employs TRBV13 and TRBJ2-5, with D possibly being TRBD2 (7 bases). Looked up from germline, CDR1 is PRHDT and CDR2 is FYEKMQ (reference sequence). Deletions cut 1 base from V and 2 bases from J, with 26 bases between. The CDR3 covers 20 residues. The CDR3 spells CASSLEGGMAGERGQETQYF. The CDR3 coding sequence is TGTGCCAGCAGCTTAGAAGGGGGTATGGCGGGAGAACGAGGACAAGAGACCCAGTACTTC.

The V and J genes are TRBV11-2 and TRBJ2-7, with 7 bases lining up with TRBD1. V lost 6 bases, J lost 2 bases, and 13 bases stayed unmatched. The CDR3 runs 16 residues. Per germline, CDR1 SGHAT and CDR2 FQNNGV. Here the CDR3 DNA reads TGTGCCAGCAGTTTTCGCCCAACTGGGACAGCCTACGAGCAGTACTTC. It specifies CASSFRPTGTAYEQYF. Together with reference TRBV11-2 and TRBJ2-7, the CDR3 gives the full variable domain: EAGVAQSPRYKIIEKRQSVAFWCNPISGHATLYWYQQILGQGPKLLIQFQNNGVVDDSQLPKDRFSAERLKGVDSTLKIQPAKLEDSAVYLCASSFRPTGTAYEQYFGPGTRLTVT.

V is TRBV18 and J is TRBJ1-4; D perhaps matches TRBD1 (6 bases). Trimming left V 5 bases short and J 8 bases short, with 18 bases between. In germline, CDR1 is KGHSH, CDR2 LQKENI. CDR3 length: 15 residues. As DNA, the CDR3 is TGTGCCAGCTCAACAAACACAGGGTTTGGAGAAAAACTGTTTTTT. Translating gives CASSTNTGFGEKLFF.

The chain employs TRBV4-1 and TRBJ2-1, with 7 bases fitting TRBD1. Germline V CDR1 and CDR2: MGHRA, YSYEKL. V lost 4 bases, J lost 2 bases, and 2 bases stayed unmatched. The CDR3 is 14 amino acids. Written as DNA, the CDR3 is TGCGCCAGCAGCCGTGACAGGGCCTACAATGAGCAGTTCTTC. Protein: CASSRDRAYNEQFF.

The J gene is TRBJ2-5, the V gene TRBV27, with 12 bases fitting TRBD2. The CDR3 loop spans 18 amino acids. Trimming cost V 5 bases and J 4 bases; bases outside gene matches: 14. Looked up from germline, CDR1 is MNHEY and CDR2 is SMNVEV (reference sequence). CDR3 sequence: CASSPRTSGMFPIETQYF. The CDR3 DNA sequence: TGTGCCAGCAGTCCCCGGACTAGCGGGATGTTTCCAATAGAGACCCAGTACTTC.

V and J are TRBV6-6 and TRBJ2-3; TRBD2 is a possible D gene (5 bases). Germline lookup yields CDR1 MNHNY and CDR2 SVGAGI (reference sequence). V gave up 0 bases and J gave up 6 bases, with 13 bases separating them. There are 15 residues in the CDR3. The CDR3 DNA reads as TGTGCCAGCAGTTACTCAGATGGACTCTCGGATACGCAGTATTTT. It encodes CASSYSDGLSDTQYF.

The chain employs TRBV9 and TRBJ2-7; 10 nucleotides agree with TRBD2. Germline-derived CDR1 and CDR2 are SGDLS and YYNGEE. The CDR3 has 14 residues. V shed 0 bases and J 4 bases; nucleotides not matched to a gene: 1. The chain's CDR3 is CASSVGTSGYEQYF. The CDR3, as DNA: TGTGCCAGCAGCGTAGGGACTAGCGGTTACGAGCAGTACTTC.

The chain joins TRBV9 to TRBJ1-2; 7 nucleotides line up with TRBD1. The V and J ends lost 4 bases and 2 bases, in that order; junction bases with no gene match: 8. Germline assignment: CDR1 SGDLS and CDR2 YYNGEE. This CDR3 spans 15 amino acids. This chain's CDR3 is CASSRDLQGNYGYTF. In DNA, the CDR3 is TGTGCCAGCAGCCGAGACTTACAGGGGAACTATGGCTACACCTTC.

The V and J genes are TRBV28 and TRBJ2-3, with a weak D call TRBD1 (6 bases). V was clipped by 8 bases and J by 1 base, with 16 bases between them. CDR3 length: 15 residues. Germline CDR1 and CDR2: MDHEN and SYDVKM. The CDR3 sequence is CASGIQGSGTDTQYF. The CDR3 bases are TGTGCCAGCGGGATACAGGGTTCCGGCACAGATACGCAGTATTTT. Full variable domain (outside the CDR3, taken from reference TRBV28 and TRBJ2-3): DVKVTQSSRYLVKRTGEKVFLECVQDMDHENMFWYRQDPGLGLRLIYFSYDVKMKEKGDIPEGYSVSREKKERFSLILESASTNQTSMYLCASGIQGSGTDTQYFGPGTRLTVL.

This clone was seen a few times. V usage is TRBV19 and J usage is TRBJ1-1, with TRBD1 matching over 7 bases. With 5 bases clipped from V and 0 bases from J, the junction kept 6 bases outside the gene matches. CDR3 size: 15 residues. CDR1 LNHDA and CDR2 SQIVND come from the germline V gene (reference sequence). The CDR3 DNA follows: TGTGCCAGTAGTCCTCCCGGGACAGTGAACACTGAAGCTTTCTTT. The encoded protein is CASSPPGTVNTEAFF.

This clone occurred a few times. The genes are TRBV4-3 and TRBJ1-2, with D hard to call. Germline V gene lookup returns CDR1 LGHNA and CDR2 YSLEER. V shed 0 bases and J shed 4 bases, with 15 bases lying between them. The CDR3 length is 16 residues. CDR3 sequence (DNA): TGCGCCAGCAGCCAAGACTATAGGAGGGTTGTCTATGGCTACACCTTC. Translation gives CASSQDYRRVVYGYTF.

This chain uses TRBV25-1 with TRBJ2-5; 9 bases are a match to TRBD1. Germline V gene data show CDR1 as MGHDK and CDR2 as SYGVNS. The length of the CDR3 is 16 residues. Trimming took 5 bases from V and 1 from J; bases not matched to a gene: 8. CDR3: CASSPHRTGAQETQYF. The CDR3 bases are TGTGCCAGCAGTCCTCACCGGACAGGGGCCCAAGAGACCCAGTACTTC.

The rearrangement links TRBV2 to TRBJ2-1, with 8 bases matching TRBD2. The V segment lost 5 bases and the J segment 2 bases; nucleotides outside the gene matches: 8. The CDR3 consists of 16 residues. The germline gives CDR1 SNHLY, CDR2 FYNNEI. This CDR3 reads CASSPSNGRAYNEQFF. In nucleotides, the CDR3 is TGTGCCAGCAGTCCCTCGAACGGGAGGGCCTACAATGAGCAGTTCTTC.

The chain employs TRBV4-3 and TRBJ1-6; D not certain. CDR3 length: 15 amino acids. CDR1 is LGHNA and CDR2 is YSLEER in the germline V gene. Trimming took 0 bases from V and 9 from J, leaving 12 bases between them. Here the CDR3 DNA reads TGCGCCAGCAGCCAAGACGGAGGACTCGGTTCACCCCTCCACTTT. Translated: CASSQDGGLGSPLHF.

The V gene is TRBV21-1, the J gene TRBJ2-2; the table names TRBD1, a call not compared with the DNA. TRBV21-1 is listed as a pseudogene. This CDR3 has 17 amino acids. CDR3 bases: TGTGCCAGCAGCACCCAGGACACTCCCCGGGTTTCGGGGGAGCTGTTTTTT. Amino acid sequence: CASSTQDTPRVSGELFF.

The chain is built from TRBV28 and TRBJ2-7; D is undetermined. From germline, CDR1 is MDHEN and CDR2 SYDVKM. CDR3 size: 14 residues. V dropped 5 bases and J dropped 3 bases, with 14 bases sitting between them. The CDR3 protein is CASSPAARRYEQYF. DNA for the CDR3: TGTGCCAGCAGTCCGGCCGCCAGGCGCTACGAGCAGTACTTC.

The V gene is TRBV5-1, the J gene TRBJ2-1; 9 positions match TRBD2. V lost 3 bases and J lost 5; bases outside the gene matches: 9. Germline CDR1 reads SGHRS; CDR2 reads YFSETQ. The CDR3 runs to 16 residues. In nucleotides, the CDR3 is TGCGCCAGCAGCTGGAATAGCGGGAGACCTGACAATGAGCAGTTCTTC. Translating it yields CASSWNSGRPDNEQFF.